This T cell receptor (beta chain) is from a study of CD8 T cells in Susac syndrome. A quantity of roughly 0.5 to 1 ug RNA underwent reverse transcription using random hexamers. MiXCR, applied by TCRdb to the immunoSEQ multiplex PCR reads, yields one record per CDR3 protein. In the table there are around 140,000 distinct CDR3 sequences, around 95% of which are singletons. V shed 4 bases and J 9 bases; nucleotides not matched to a gene: 5. Germline CDR1 reads MNHEY; CDR2 reads SVGAGI. This CDR3 has 15 residues. This receptor was taken from a human donor with multiple sclerosis. The chain joins TRBV6-5 to TRBJ1-6; 11 nucleotides match TRBD1. Material for sequencing was CD4+ T cells from PBMCs. In nucleotides, the CDR3 is TGTGCCAGCAGTTCTTCCGGGACAGGGGGTTCACCCCTCCACTTT. Translation: CASSSSGTGGSPLHF.